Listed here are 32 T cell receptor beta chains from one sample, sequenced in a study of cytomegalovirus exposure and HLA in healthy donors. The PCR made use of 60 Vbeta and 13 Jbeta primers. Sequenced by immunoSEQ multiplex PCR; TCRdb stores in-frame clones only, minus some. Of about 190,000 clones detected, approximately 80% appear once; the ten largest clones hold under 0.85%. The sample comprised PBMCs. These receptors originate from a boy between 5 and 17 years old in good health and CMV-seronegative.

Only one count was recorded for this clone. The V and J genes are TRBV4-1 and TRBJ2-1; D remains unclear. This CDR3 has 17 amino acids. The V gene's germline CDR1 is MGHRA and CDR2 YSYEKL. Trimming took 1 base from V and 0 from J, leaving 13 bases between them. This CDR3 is CASSQGIRSGSYNEQFF. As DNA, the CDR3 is TGCGCCAGCAGCCAAGGGATCCGGAGTGGCTCCTACAATGAGCAGTTCTTC.

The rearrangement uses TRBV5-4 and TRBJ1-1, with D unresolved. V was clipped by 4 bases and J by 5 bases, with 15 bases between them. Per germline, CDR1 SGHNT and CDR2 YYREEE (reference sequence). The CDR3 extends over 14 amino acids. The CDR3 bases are TGTGCCAGCAGCCCAGACGGGATGGATACTGAAGCTTTCTTT. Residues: CASSPDGMDTEAFF.

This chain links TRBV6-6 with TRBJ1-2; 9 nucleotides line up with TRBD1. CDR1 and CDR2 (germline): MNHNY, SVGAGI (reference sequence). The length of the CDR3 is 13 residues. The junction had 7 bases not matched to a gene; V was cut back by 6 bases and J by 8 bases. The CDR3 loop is CASSAGTGLGYTF. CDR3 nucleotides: TGTGCCAGCAGCGCCGGGACAGGGTTAGGCTACACCTTC.

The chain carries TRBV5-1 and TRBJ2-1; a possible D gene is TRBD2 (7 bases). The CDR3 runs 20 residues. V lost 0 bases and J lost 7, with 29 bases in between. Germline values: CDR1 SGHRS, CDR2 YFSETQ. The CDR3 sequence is CASSLVGSWTRVSGENEQFF. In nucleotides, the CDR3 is TGCGCCAGCAGCTTGGTGGGTTCTTGGACTAGGGTTTCAGGGGAGAATGAGCAGTTCTTC.

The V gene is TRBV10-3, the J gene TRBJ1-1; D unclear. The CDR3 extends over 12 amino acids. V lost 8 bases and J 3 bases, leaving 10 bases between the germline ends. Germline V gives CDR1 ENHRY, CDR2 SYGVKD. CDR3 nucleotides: TGTGCCATCGGTTTTCCGGACACTGAAGCTTTCTTT. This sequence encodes CAIGFPDTEAFF.

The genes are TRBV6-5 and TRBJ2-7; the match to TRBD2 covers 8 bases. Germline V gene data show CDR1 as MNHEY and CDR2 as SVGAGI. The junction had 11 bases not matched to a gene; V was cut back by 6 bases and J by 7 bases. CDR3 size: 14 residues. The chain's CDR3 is CASRRAGEPSEQYF. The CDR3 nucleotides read TGTGCCAGCAGACGAGCGGGGGAACCCTCGGAGCAGTACTTC.

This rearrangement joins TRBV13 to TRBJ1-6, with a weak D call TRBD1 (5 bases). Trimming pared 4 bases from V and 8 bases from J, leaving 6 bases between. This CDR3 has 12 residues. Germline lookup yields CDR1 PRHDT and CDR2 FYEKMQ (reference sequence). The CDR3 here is CASSSGDSPLHF. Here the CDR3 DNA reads TGTGCCAGCAGCTCGGGGGATTCACCCCTCCACTTT. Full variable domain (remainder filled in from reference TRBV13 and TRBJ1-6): AAGVIQSPRHLIKEKRETATLKCYPIPRHDTVYWYQQGPGQDPQFLISFYEKMQSDKGSIPDRFSAQQFSDYHSELNMSSLELGDSALYFCASSSGDSPLHFGNGTRLTVT.

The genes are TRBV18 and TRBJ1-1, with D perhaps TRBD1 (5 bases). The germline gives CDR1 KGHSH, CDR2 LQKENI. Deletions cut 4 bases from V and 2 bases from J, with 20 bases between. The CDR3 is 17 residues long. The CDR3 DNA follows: TGTGCCAGCTCACTCAGCGGAGCGGGACGGCAAAACACTGAAGCTTTCTTT. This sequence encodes CASSLSGAGRQNTEAFF.

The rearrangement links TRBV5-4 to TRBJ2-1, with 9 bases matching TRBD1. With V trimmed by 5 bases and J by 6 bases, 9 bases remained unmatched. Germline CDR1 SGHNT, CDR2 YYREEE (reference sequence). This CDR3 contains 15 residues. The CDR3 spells CASRGTGNSGNEQFF. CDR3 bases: TGTGCCAGCAGGGGGACAGGGAATTCCGGCAATGAGCAGTTCTTC.

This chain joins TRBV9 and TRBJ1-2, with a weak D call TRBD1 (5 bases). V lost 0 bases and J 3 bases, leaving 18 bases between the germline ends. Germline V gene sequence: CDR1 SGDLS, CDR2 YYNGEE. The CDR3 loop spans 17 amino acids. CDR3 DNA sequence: TGTGCCAGCAGCGTAGCCCCGGGGGACGGGGGGTACTATGGCTACACCTTC. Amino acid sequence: CASSVAPGDGGYYGYTF.

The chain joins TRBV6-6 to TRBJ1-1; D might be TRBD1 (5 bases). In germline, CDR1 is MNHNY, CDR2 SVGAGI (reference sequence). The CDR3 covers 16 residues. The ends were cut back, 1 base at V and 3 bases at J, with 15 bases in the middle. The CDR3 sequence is CASSYYIQGGDTEAFF. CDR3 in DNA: TGTGCCAGCAGTTACTACATTCAGGGAGGCGACACTGAAGCTTTCTTT.

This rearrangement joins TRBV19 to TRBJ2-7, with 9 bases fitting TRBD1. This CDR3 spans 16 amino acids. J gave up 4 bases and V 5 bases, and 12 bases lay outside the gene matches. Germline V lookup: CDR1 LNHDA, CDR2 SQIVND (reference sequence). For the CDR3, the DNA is TGTGCCAGTAGTGGTGAAACCGGGACAGGGAGTTACGAGCAGTACTTC. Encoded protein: CASSGETGTGSYEQYF.

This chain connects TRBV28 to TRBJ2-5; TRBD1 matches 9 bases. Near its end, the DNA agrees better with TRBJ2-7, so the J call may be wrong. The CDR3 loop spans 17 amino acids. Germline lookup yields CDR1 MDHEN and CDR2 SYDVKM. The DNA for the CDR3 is TGTGCCAGCAGAGGGCAGTTTGGGGACAGGGCCTCCTACGAGCAGTACTTC. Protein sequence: CASRGQFGDRASYEQYF.

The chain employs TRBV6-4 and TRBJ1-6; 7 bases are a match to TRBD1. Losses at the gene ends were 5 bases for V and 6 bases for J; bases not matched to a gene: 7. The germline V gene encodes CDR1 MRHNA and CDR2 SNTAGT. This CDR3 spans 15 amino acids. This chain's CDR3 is CASSKDRAGNSPLHF. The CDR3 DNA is TGTGCCAGCAGTAAAGACAGGGCCGGTAATTCACCCCTCCACTTT.

Here the CDR3 DNA reads TGTGCCAGCAGCGGGACAGAAGGTTCACCCCTCCACTTT. Amino acid sequence: CASSGTEGSPLHF. The rearrangement joins TRBV9 to TRBJ1-6, with D possibly matching TRBD1 (6 bases). Trimming cost V 3 bases and J 9 bases, with 10 bases left between them. The CDR3 has 13 amino acids. CDR1 and CDR2 (germline): SGDLS, YYNGEE.

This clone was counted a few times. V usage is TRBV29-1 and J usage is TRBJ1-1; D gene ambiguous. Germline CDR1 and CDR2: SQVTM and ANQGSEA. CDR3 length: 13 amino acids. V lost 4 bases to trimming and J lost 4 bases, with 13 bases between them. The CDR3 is CSVGAAEGTEAFF. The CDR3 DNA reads TGCAGCGTTGGGGCGGCCGAGGGCACTGAAGCTTTCTTT.

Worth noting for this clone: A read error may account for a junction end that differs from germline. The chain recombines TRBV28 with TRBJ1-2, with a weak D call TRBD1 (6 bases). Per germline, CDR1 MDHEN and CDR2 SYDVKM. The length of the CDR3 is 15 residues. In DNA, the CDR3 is TGTGACAGCACGGGGCTTGGGGGCGTCGGCTATGGCTACACCTTC. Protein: CDSTGLGGVGYGYTF.

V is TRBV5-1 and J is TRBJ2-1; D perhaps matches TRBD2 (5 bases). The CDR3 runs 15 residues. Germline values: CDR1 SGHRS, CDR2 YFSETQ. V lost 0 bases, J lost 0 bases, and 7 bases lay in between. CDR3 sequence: CASSLGESSYNEQFF. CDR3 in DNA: TGCGCCAGCAGCTTGGGGGAGAGCTCCTACAATGAGCAGTTCTTC.

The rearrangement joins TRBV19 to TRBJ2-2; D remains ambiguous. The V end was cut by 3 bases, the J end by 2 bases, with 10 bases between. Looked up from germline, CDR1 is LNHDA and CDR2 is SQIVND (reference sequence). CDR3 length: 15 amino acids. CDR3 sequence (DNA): TGTGCCAGTAGTATGCTTAGCAGTAACACCGGGGAGCTGTTTTTT. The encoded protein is CASSMLSSNTGELFF.

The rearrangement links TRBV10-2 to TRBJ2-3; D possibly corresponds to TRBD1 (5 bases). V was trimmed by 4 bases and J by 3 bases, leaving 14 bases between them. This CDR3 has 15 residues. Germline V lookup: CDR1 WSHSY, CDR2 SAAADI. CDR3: CASSATGESTDTQYF. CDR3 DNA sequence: TGCGCCAGCAGTGCCACAGGCGAGTCGACAGATACGCAGTATTTT.

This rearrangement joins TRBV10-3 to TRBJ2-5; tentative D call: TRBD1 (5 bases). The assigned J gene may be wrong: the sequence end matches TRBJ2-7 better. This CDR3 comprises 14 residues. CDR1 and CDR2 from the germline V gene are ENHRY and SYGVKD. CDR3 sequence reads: CAISDRAYSYEQYF. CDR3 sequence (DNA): TGTGCCATCAGTGACAGGGCATACTCCTACGAGCAGTACTTC.

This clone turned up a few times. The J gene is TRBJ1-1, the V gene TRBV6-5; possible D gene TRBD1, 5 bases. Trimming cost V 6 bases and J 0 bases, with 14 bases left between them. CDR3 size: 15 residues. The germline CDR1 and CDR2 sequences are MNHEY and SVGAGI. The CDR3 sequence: CASRFGQLMNTEAFF. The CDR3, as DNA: TGTGCCAGCAGATTCGGACAACTAATGAACACTGAAGCTTTCTTT.

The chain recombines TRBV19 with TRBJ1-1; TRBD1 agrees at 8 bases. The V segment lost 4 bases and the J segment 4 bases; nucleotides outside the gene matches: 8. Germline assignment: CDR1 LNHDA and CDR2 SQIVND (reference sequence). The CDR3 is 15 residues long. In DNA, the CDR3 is TGTGCCAGTAGTAGTAACGACAGGGGAAGCACTGAAGCTTTCTTT. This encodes CASSSNDRGSTEAFF. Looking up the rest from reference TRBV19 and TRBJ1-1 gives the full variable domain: DGGITQSPKYLFRKEGQNVTLSCEQNLNHDAMYWYRQDPGQGLRLIYYSQIVNDFQKGDIAEGYSVSREKKESFPLTVTSAQKNPTAFYLCASSSNDRGSTEAFFGQGTRLTVV.

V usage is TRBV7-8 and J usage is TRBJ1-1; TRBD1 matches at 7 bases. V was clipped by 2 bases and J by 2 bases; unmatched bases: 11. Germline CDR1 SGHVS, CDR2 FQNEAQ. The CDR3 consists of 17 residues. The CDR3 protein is CASSLSFQGQINTEAFF. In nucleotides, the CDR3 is TGTGCCAGCAGCTTATCCTTCCAGGGACAGATAAACACTGAAGCTTTCTTT.

The CDR3: CASSMSGGYEQYF. CDR3 DNA sequence: TGTGCCAGTAGTATGAGCGGGGGGTACGAGCAGTACTTC. The chain is built from TRBV19 and TRBJ2-7, with TRBD2 matching 9 bases. Germline lookup yields CDR1 LNHDA and CDR2 SQIVND (reference sequence). V shed 3 bases, J shed 4 bases, and the junction held 1 base outside the gene matches. The CDR3 has 13 amino acids.

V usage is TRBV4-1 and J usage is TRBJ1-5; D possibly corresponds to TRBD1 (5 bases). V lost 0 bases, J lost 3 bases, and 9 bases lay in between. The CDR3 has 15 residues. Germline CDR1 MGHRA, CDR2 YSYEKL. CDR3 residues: CASSQDQGVNQPQHF. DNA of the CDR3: TGCGCCAGCAGCCAAGATCAAGGGGTCAATCAGCCCCAGCATTTT.

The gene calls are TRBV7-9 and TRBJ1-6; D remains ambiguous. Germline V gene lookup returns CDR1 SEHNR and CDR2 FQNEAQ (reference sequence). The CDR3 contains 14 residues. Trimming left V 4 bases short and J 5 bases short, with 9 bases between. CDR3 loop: CASSSAGDNSPLHF. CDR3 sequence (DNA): TGTGCCAGCAGCTCGGCAGGCGATAATTCACCCCTCCACTTT. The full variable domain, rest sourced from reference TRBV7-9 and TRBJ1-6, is DTGVSQNPRHKITKRGQNVTFRCDPISEHNRLYWYRQTLGQGPEFLTYFQNEAQLEKSRLLSDRFSAERPKGSFSTLEIQRTEQGDSAMYLCASSSAGDNSPLHFGNGTRLTVT.

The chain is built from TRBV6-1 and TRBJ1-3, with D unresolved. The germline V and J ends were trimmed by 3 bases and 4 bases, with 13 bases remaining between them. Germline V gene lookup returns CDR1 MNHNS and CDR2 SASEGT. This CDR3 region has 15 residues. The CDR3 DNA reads TGTGCCAGCAGTGATGGACGGGGAACGGGAAACACCATATATTTT. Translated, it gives CASSDGRGTGNTIYF.

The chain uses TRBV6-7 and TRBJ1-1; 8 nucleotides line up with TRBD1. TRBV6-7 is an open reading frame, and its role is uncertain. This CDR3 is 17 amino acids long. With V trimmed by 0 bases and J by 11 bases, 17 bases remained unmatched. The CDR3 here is CASSYSRQGRFHHEAFF. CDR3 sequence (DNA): TGTGCCAGCAGTTACTCGAGACAGGGGCGATTCCACCACGAGGCTTTCTTT.

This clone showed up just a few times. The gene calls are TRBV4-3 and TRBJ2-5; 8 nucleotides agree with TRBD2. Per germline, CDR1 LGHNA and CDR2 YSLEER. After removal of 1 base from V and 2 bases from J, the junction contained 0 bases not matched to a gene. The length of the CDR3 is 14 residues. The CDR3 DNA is TGCGCCAGCAGCCAAGCGGGGGGGCAAGAGACCCAGTACTTC. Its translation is CASSQAGGQETQYF.

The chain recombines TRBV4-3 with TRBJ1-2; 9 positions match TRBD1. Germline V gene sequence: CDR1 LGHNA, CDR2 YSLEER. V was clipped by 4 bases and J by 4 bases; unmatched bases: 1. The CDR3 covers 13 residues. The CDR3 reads CASSPGQGYGYTF. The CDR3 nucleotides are TGCGCCAGCAGCCCGGGACAGGGCTATGGCTACACCTTC.

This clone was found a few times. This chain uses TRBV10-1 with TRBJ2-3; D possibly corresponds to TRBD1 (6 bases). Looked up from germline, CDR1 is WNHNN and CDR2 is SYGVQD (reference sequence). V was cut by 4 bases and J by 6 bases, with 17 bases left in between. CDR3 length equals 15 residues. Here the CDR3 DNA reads TGCGCCAGCAGTGGGGGGCTACAAGGTCGCGATACGCAGTATTTT. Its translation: CASSGGLQGRDTQYF.